The 26 T cell receptor beta chains below were found in one sample sequenced in a study of blood T cells in healthy people across ages. Through a sample-barcoded 5' primer and a J-beta primer mix, a second PCR was run for roughly 6 to 11 cycles. TCRdb re-called the 5' RACE reads with MiXCR, one entry per CDR3 protein. The profile shows about 800,000 distinct CDR3 sequences, 55% to 75% of them singletons. Sequenced input: blood. These receptors were taken from a man aged 30 to 39 in good health.

V is TRBV7-2 and J is TRBJ2-5; TRBD2 matches 8 bases. The end of the DNA is better explained by TRBJ2-7, so the J call may be wrong. Germline V gene lookup returns CDR1 SGHTA and CDR2 FQGNSA. The CDR3 loop spans 16 amino acids. CDR3 protein: CASSSVTSGLQYEQYF. In DNA form, the CDR3 reads TGTGCCAGCAGCTCCGTCACTAGCGGATTACAATACGAGCAGTACTTC.

CDR3 protein: CASGSSYGYTF. The CDR3 DNA sequence: TGTGCCAGCGGGTCTTCCTATGGCTACACCTTC. The V and J genes are TRBV28 and TRBJ1-2; D call uncertain. The CDR3 length is 11 residues. The germline gives CDR1 MDHEN, CDR2 SYDVKM. V dropped 8 bases and J dropped 4 bases, with 8 bases sitting between them.

This clonotype was detected only a few times. J is TRBJ2-1 and V is TRBV24-1; 10 bases agree with TRBD2. The ends lost 10 bases at V and 3 bases at J; junction bases unmatched: 5. CDR1 is KGHDR, CDR2 SFDVKD, per germline. The CDR3 extends over 14 amino acids. The CDR3 is CATSSGRLYNEQFF. The CDR3 DNA follows: TGTGCCACGAGTAGCGGGAGGCTCTACAATGAGCAGTTCTTC.

V usage is TRBV6-1 and J usage is TRBJ2-7, with TRBD1 matching over 10 bases. Near its end, the DNA agrees better with TRBJ2-5, so the J call may be wrong. The germline CDR1 and CDR2 sequences are MNHNS and SASEGT. The CDR3 has 15 residues. CDR3 in amino acids: CASSDPGQGKETQYF. The CDR3, as DNA: TGTGCCAGCAGTGATCCGGGACAGGGGAAAGAGACCCAGTACTTC.

This sequence joins TRBV4-2 and TRBJ2-7; TRBD1 or TRBD2 may be the D gene (6 bases each). The CDR3 is 16 amino acids. Germline CDR1 reads LGHNA; CDR2 reads YNFKEQ. V was shortened by 1 base and J by 7 bases, with 20 bases between the two germline ends. This CDR3 reads CASSQVRGGLYNEQYF. CDR3 DNA: TGTGCCAGCAGCCAAGTGAGAGGGGGGCTTTACAATGAGCAGTACTTC.

The chain joins TRBV12-3 or TRBV12-4 to TRBJ1-6; D gene uncertain. V shed 6 bases and J shed 9 bases, with 18 bases lying between them. The CDR3 loop spans 15 amino acids. The CDR3 coding sequence is TGTGCCAGCAGCCTGCCGGGGAAATTGGGTTCACCCCTCCACTTT. The encoded protein is CASSLPGKLGSPLHF.

The V and J genes are TRBV20-1 and TRBJ2-3; TRBD1 is a possible D gene (5 bases). Per germline, CDR1 DFQATT and CDR2 SNEGSKA (reference sequence). Trimming removed 6 bases from V and 1 base from J, with 17 bases in between. The CDR3 runs 15 residues. CDR3 sequence: CSATRRGSGTDTQYF. In DNA, the CDR3 is TGCAGTGCCACCCGAAGGGGCTCGGGCACAGATACGCAGTATTTT.

The CDR3 sequence is CATSDFSGHEQFF. In DNA form, the CDR3 reads TGTGCCACCAGTGATTTTTCGGGGCATGAGCAGTTCTTC. The J gene is TRBJ2-1, the V gene TRBV24-1; D might be TRBD1 or TRBD2, each matching 5 bases. The V gene lost 1 base and the J gene lost 8 bases, with 8 bases spanning the gap. The CDR3 is made up of 13 amino acids. From germline, CDR1 is KGHDR and CDR2 SFDVKD.

The CDR3: CASIPTGREVAGANVLTF. CDR3 coding DNA: TGTGCCAGCATTCCAACGGGGCGGGAGGTGGCTGGGGCCAACGTCCTGACTTTC. V gene TRBV27 combines with J gene TRBJ2-6; TRBD2 matches 8 bases. The CDR3 is 18 residues long. Germline assignment: CDR1 MNHEY and CDR2 SMNVEV (reference sequence). V shed 7 bases, J shed 2 bases, and the junction held 13 bases outside the gene matches.

This clonotype was seen just once. This chain connects TRBV28 to TRBJ1-2, with TRBD1 identical over 7 bases. The V segment lost 1 base and the J segment 4 bases; nucleotides outside the gene matches: 3. This CDR3 region has 14 residues. Germline V gene data show CDR1 as MDHEN and CDR2 as SYDVKM. The CDR3 DNA is TGTGCCAGCAGTTTATACAGGGGTCCCTATGGCTACACCTTC. Translation: CASSLYRGPYGYTF.

This clonotype was observed a few times. The V call is TRBV10-3, the J call TRBJ2-7; D unclear. Trimming cost V 11 bases and J 0 bases, with 14 bases left between them. Germline V lookup: CDR1 ENHRY, CDR2 SYGVKD. The CDR3 totals 13 residues. The CDR3 loop reads CASSQMTSYEQYF. The CDR3 region has the DNA TGTGCCTCAAGTCAGATGACCTCCTACGAGCAGTACTTC.

The chain is built from TRBV9 and TRBJ2-4; TRBD2 is a possible D gene (6 bases). The DNA end is a closer match to TRBJ2-5, so the J assignment may be wrong. Germline CDR1 reads SGDLS; CDR2 reads YYNGEE. This CDR3 has 15 residues. CDR3 DNA sequence: TGTGCCAGCAGCGTATCCCGGGAGCGAGGAGGGACCCAGTACTTC. Amino acid sequence: CASSVSRERGGTQYF.

The chain carries TRBV28 and TRBJ1-1; no firm D call. The length of the CDR3 is 13 residues. Trimming took 3 bases from V and 4 from J, leaving 9 bases between them. Germline V gene lookup returns CDR1 MDHEN and CDR2 SYDVKM. The CDR3 nucleotides read TGTGCCAGCAGTTTCGGTATGGGCACTGAAGCTTTCTTT. Translated, it gives CASSFGMGTEAFF. The full variable domain, completed using reference TRBV28 and TRBJ1-1, is DVKVTQSSRYLVKRTGEKVFLECVQDMDHENMFWYRQDPGLGLRLIYFSYDVKMKEKGDIPEGYSVSREKKERFSLILESASTNQTSMYLCASSFGMGTEAFFGQGTRLTVV.

The chain employs TRBV29-1 and TRBJ2-1; TRBD1 matches at 9 bases. Germline loops: CDR1 SQVTM, CDR2 ANQGSEA. The length of the CDR3 is 15 residues. The V gene end was trimmed by 3 bases and the J gene end by 3 bases; junction bases not matched to a gene: 6. The CDR3 spells CSVEVAGQGYNEQFF. In DNA form, the CDR3 reads TGCAGCGTTGAGGTCGCGGGACAGGGCTACAATGAGCAGTTCTTC.

The chain uses TRBV7-2 and TRBJ2-5, with D unresolved. The CDR3 runs to 13 residues. V was clipped by 2 bases and J by 3 bases, with 7 bases between them. From germline, CDR1 is SGHTA and CDR2 FQGNSA. The CDR3 DNA is TGTGCCAGCAGCTTAAATACAGAAGAGACCCAGTACTTC. This codes for CASSLNTEETQYF. Supplemented by reference TRBV7-2 and TRBJ2-5, the full variable domain reads GAGVSQSPSNKVTEKGKDVELRCDPISGHTALYWYRQSLGQGLEFLIYFQGNSAPDKSGLPSDRFSAERTGGSVSTLTIQRTQQEDSAVYLCASSLNTEETQYFGPGTRLLVL.

The chain couples TRBV4-2 to TRBJ2-3, with D perhaps matching TRBD1 (5 bases). Germline assignment: CDR1 LGHNA and CDR2 YNFKEQ. CDR3 length: 18 residues. Trimming pared 0 bases from V and 0 bases from J, leaving 16 bases between. CDR3 loop: CASSQDDPVGASTDTQYF. Here the CDR3 DNA reads TGTGCCAGCAGCCAAGATGATCCGGTAGGGGCTAGCACAGATACGCAGTATTTT.

This sequence joins TRBV7-9 and TRBJ2-3, with 7 bases identical to TRBD1. J lost 3 bases, V lost 6 bases, and 12 bases had no gene match. In germline, CDR1 is SEHNR, CDR2 FQNEAQ (reference sequence). The CDR3 contains 16 residues. CDR3 protein: CASSPPPGQKTDTQYF. CDR3 DNA: TGTGCCAGCAGTCCACCCCCGGGACAGAAAACAGATACGCAGTATTTT.

This clonotype was counted only a few times. This rearrangement joins TRBV20-1 to TRBJ1-1; D is ambiguous. The CDR3 runs 8 residues. Per germline, CDR1 DFQATT and CDR2 SNEGSKA (reference sequence). The V end lost 6 bases, the J end lost 6 bases, and 2 bases lay between the germline ends. CDR3 sequence (DNA): TGCAGTGCCCCTGAAGCTTTCTTT. Its protein product is CSAPEAFF.

Concerning this clonotype itself: One end of the junction varies from germline; a read error may be responsible. The chain joins TRBV20-1 to TRBJ1-4, with D maybe TRBD1 (6 bases). Germline V lookup: CDR1 DFQATT, CDR2 SNEGSKA (reference sequence). This CDR3 has 14 amino acids. CDR3 region: CSARDGGGGEKLFF. For the CDR3, the DNA is TGCAGTGCTCGAGACGGAGGGGGTGGTGAAAAACTGTTTTTT.

The chain employs TRBV6-2 or TRBV6-3 and TRBJ2-1, with D unclear. CDR1 is MNHEY, CDR2 SVGEGT, per germline. V gave up 8 bases and J gave up 7 bases, with 9 bases separating them. The CDR3 covers 11 residues. This CDR3 is CASGDMNEQFF. The CDR3 coding sequence is TGTGCCAGCGGGGATATGAATGAGCAGTTCTTC.

This rearrangement joins TRBV6-5 to TRBJ1-4; no definite D call. Trimming removed 6 bases at V and 8 bases at J, with 16 bases between. The CDR3 is 14 amino acids. Germline V CDR1 and CDR2: MNHEY, SVGAGI. CDR3 residues: CASSSQEYGEKLFF. CDR3 DNA sequence: TGTGCCAGCAGCTCCCAAGAATACGGGGAAAAACTGTTTTTT.

The CDR3 nucleotides read TGTGCCAGCAGCTTAGCGCATAGCTCCTACGAGCAGTACTTC. This sequence encodes CASSLAHSSYEQYF. The V call is TRBV7-9, the J call TRBJ2-7, with unresolved D. The CDR3 covers 14 residues. Germline V gives CDR1 SEHNR, CDR2 FQNEAQ (reference sequence). Trimming took off 0 bases at V and 0 bases at J, with 6 bases between the two ends. The entire variable domain, with the rest obtained from reference TRBV7-9 and TRBJ2-7, is as follows: DTGVSQNPRHKITKRGQNVTFRCDPISEHNRLYWYRQTLGQGPEFLTYFQNEAQLEKSRLLSDRFSAERPKGSFSTLEIQRTEQGDSAMYLCASSLAHSSYEQYFGPGTRLTVT.

The chain recombines TRBV7-2 with TRBJ2-5; 12 bases fit TRBD2. Unmatched junction bases numbered 10, after V lost 5 bases and J lost 9 bases. The CDR3 contains 15 residues. Germline V lookup: CDR1 SGHTA, CDR2 FQGNSA. The CDR3 DNA is TGTGCCAGCAGCCCCCAGGTACTAGCGGGAGGCGCCCAGTACTTC. It yields the protein CASSPQVLAGGAQYF.

This clonotype was picked up a small number of times. The V gene is TRBV3-1, the J gene TRBJ2-3; no clear D. CDR1 LGHDT and CDR2 YNNKEL come from the germline V gene (reference sequence). The CDR3 is 13 residues long. The ends were cut back, 0 bases at V and 0 bases at J, with 1 base in the middle. CDR3 DNA sequence: TGTGCCAGCAGCCAAGAGAGCACAGATACGCAGTATTTT. Its translation: CASSQESTDTQYF.

This chain connects TRBV5-5 to TRBJ2-5; TRBD2 is a possible D gene (5 bases). V was clipped by 5 bases and J by 5 bases, with 13 bases between them. The germline V gene encodes CDR1 SGHKS and CDR2 YYEKEE (reference sequence). This CDR3 region has 13 residues. CDR3 sequence (DNA): TGTGCCAGCAGGCAGAGGGAGCGGGAGACCCAGTACTTC. It encodes CASRQRERETQYF.

This sequence joins TRBV28 and TRBJ2-3; 9 nucleotides align to TRBD1. CDR3 length: 16 residues. With 3 bases clipped from V and 0 bases from J, the junction kept 4 bases outside the gene matches. Per germline, CDR1 MDHEN and CDR2 SYDVKM. This CDR3 is CASSLGTGFSTDTQYF. Written as DNA, the CDR3 is TGTGCCAGCAGTTTGGGGACAGGGTTTAGCACAGATACGCAGTATTTT.